These 25 T cell receptor beta chains were all obtained from the same sample, sequenced in a study of regulatory and conventional T cells in RAG deficiency. Measured with immunoSEQ multiplex PCR; TCRdb has only the in-frame clones, and not every one. The data hold about 46,000 clones, with about nine tenths observed a single time. Blood CD4+ CD25-low CD127-high conventional T cells supplied the genomic DNA template. This sample also appeared in a second study, on regulatory T cells. From that report: The primer mix had 52 TRBV and 13 TRBJ primers.

Source material: CD4+ effector T cells sorted from blood. The origin of the receptors is a human donor in good health.

J is TRBJ2-1 and V is TRBV6-8; no clear D. In germline, CDR1 is MNHGY, CDR2 SAAAGT. V lost 5 bases and J lost 9, with 14 bases in between. The CDR3 spans 13 residues. CDR3 loop: CASSGKRQSEQFF. The CDR3 nucleotides are TGTGCCAGCAGTGGAAAAAGGCAGAGTGAGCAGTTCTTC.

This chain uses TRBV7-2 with TRBJ2-7; 9 nucleotides line up with TRBD1. There are 13 residues in the CDR3. Germline loops: CDR1 SGHTA, CDR2 FQGNSA. V lost 3 bases and J lost 6; bases outside the gene matches: 3. This CDR3 is CASSFGQGSEQYF. Written as DNA, the CDR3 is TGTGCCAGCAGCTTTGGACAGGGGAGCGAGCAGTACTTC.

This clone appeared once. J is TRBJ2-5 and V is TRBV20-1; no definite D call. This CDR3 contains 11 residues. V gave up 3 bases and J gave up 5 bases, with 7 bases separating them. The V gene's germline CDR1 is DFQATT and CDR2 SNEGSKA (reference sequence). As DNA, the CDR3 is TGCAGTGCTAGGACGGAGGAGACCCAGTACTTC. It is translated as CSARTEETQYF.

The rearrangement joins TRBV6-1 to TRBJ1-3; D may be TRBD1 (6 bases). The CDR3 sequence is 15 residues long. Germline V CDR1 and CDR2: MNHNS, SASEGT. Trimming left V 8 bases short and J 0 bases short, with 14 bases between. CDR3 residues: CASAPLGASGNTIYF. CDR3 sequence (DNA): TGTGCCAGCGCTCCTCTGGGGGCCTCTGGAAACACCATATATTTT.

The chain is built from TRBV7-8 and TRBJ1-4, with D tentatively TRBD1 (5 bases). From germline, CDR1 is SGHVS and CDR2 FQNEAQ. CDR3 size: 16 residues. Deletions cut 4 bases from V and 7 bases from J, with 19 bases between. CDR3 coding DNA: TGTGCCAGCAGCTCCCGAGAGGGGTCGAGGGGTGAAAAACTGTTTTTT. Its translation: CASSSREGSRGEKLFF.

The rearrangement links TRBV19 to TRBJ1-6, with 7 bases aligning to TRBD1. Germline CDR1 reads LNHDA; CDR2 reads SQIVND (reference sequence). CDR3 size: 13 residues. Unmatched junction bases numbered 3, after V lost 6 bases and J lost 7 bases. In nucleotides, the CDR3 is TGTGCCAGTAGCGGACAGGCGAATTCACCCCTCCACTTT. As protein: CASSGQANSPLHF.

The V call is TRBV4-2, the J call TRBJ1-5, with TRBD1 as a possible D gene (5 bases). Germline V gives CDR1 LGHNA, CDR2 YNFKEQ. The CDR3 totals 16 residues. Trimming took 0 bases from V and 2 from J, leaving 11 bases between them. The CDR3 DNA sequence: TGTGCCAGCAGCCAAGATCCCCAGGGAGGCAATCAGCCCCAGCATTTT. It is translated as CASSQDPQGGNQPQHF.

This chain uses TRBV2 with TRBJ2-7; 9 positions agree with TRBD2. V gave up 6 bases and J gave up 0 bases; unmatched junction bases: 12. The CDR3 extends over 17 amino acids. Germline-derived CDR1 and CDR2 are SNHLY and FYNNEI. The DNA for the CDR3 is TGTGCCAGCAGCTTTCCTCCTAGCGGGACGAGCTCCTACGAGCAGTACTTC. Translated: CASSFPPSGTSSYEQYF.

J is TRBJ1-1 and V is TRBV6-5; TRBD1 agrees at 7 bases. The germline V gene encodes CDR1 MNHEY and CDR2 SVGAGI. This CDR3 has 13 residues. Trimming removed 8 bases from V and 0 bases from J; junction bases left unmatched: 3. The CDR3 protein is CASGGQMNTEAFF. The CDR3 region has the DNA TGTGCCAGCGGGGGACAGATGAACACTGAAGCTTTCTTT.

As regards this clone: Other DNA sequences within the sample encode an identical CDR3. The chain recombines TRBV7-3 with TRBJ1-6; a weak D match, TRBD1 (5 bases). V shed 5 bases and J shed 3 bases, with 8 bases lying between them. The CDR3 is made up of 14 amino acids. The germline CDR1 and CDR2 sequences are SGHTA and FQGTGA. For the CDR3, the DNA is TGTGCCAGCAGCCTCCAGGGCTATAATTCACCCCTCCACTTT. Its protein product is CASSLQGYNSPLHF.

This chain links TRBV5-1 with TRBJ1-5; 8 positions match TRBD1. The CDR3 runs to 15 residues. Germline trimming cut 0 bases from V and 2 bases from J; bases unmatched to any gene: 1. Germline V gene data show CDR1 as SGHRS and CDR2 as YFSETQ. CDR3 residues: CASSLGTGRNQPQHF. The CDR3, as DNA: TGCGCCAGCAGCTTGGGGACAGGGCGCAATCAGCCCCAGCATTTT.

CDR3: CASSPRRTSGEQFF. The CDR3 region has the DNA TGTGCCAGCAGTCCCCGTCGGACTAGCGGAGAGCAGTTCTTC. The J gene is TRBJ2-1, the V gene TRBV6-1; 10 nucleotides align to TRBD2. CDR1 and CDR2 (germline): MNHNS, SASEGT. The CDR3 totals 14 residues. With 5 bases clipped from V and 10 bases from J, the junction kept 8 bases outside the gene matches.

V is TRBV18 and J is TRBJ1-1, with D possibly being TRBD1 (6 bases). The V and J ends lost 1 base and 0 bases respectively, with 6 bases between them. The CDR3 spans 14 residues. CDR1 and CDR2 from the germline V gene are KGHSH and LQKENI. DNA of the CDR3: TGTGCCAGCTCACCACGGACAGTGAACACTGAAGCTTTCTTT. Translating gives CASSPRTVNTEAFF.

Only a few counts were recorded for this clone. The chain couples TRBV9 to TRBJ2-3, with 12 bases aligning to TRBD2. The CDR3 is 15 residues long. Losses at the gene ends were 4 bases for V and 1 base for J; bases not matched to a gene: 1. Germline V gives CDR1 SGDLS, CDR2 YYNGEE. CDR3 in amino acids: CASSRTSGGTDTQYF. In nucleotides, the CDR3 is TGTGCCAGCAGCCGGACTAGCGGGGGCACAGATACGCAGTATTTT.

This chain joins TRBV19 and TRBJ2-3, with TRBD2 identical over 7 bases. The trim removed 7 bases at V and 2 bases at J, leaving 3 bases unmatched. The germline V gene encodes CDR1 LNHDA and CDR2 SQIVND (reference sequence). There are 13 residues in the CDR3. In DNA form, the CDR3 reads TGTGCCAGTACCGGGACTAACACAGATACGCAGTATTTT. The encoded protein is CASTGTNTDTQYF.

V usage is TRBV9 and J usage is TRBJ2-5; 10 bases map to TRBD2. The end of the DNA aligns better with TRBJ2-7, so the J call may be wrong. The CDR3 totals 15 residues. CDR1 is SGDLS and CDR2 is YYNGEE in the germline V gene. CDR3 sequence: CASSPHSGRSDEQYF. The CDR3 region has the DNA TGTGCCAGCAGCCCCCATAGCGGGAGGTCCGACGAGCAGTACTTC.

The CDR3 region has the DNA TGTGCCAGCAGTCAACTTCAGGGACCCCTCCACTTT. This translates into CASSQLQGPLHF. The J gene is TRBJ1-6, the V gene TRBV6-8; D possibly corresponds to TRBD1 (5 bases). Germline CDR1 MNHGY, CDR2 SAAAGT. The CDR3 length is 12 residues. Trimming removed 5 bases at V and 12 bases at J, with 11 bases between.

This sequence joins TRBV5-1 and TRBJ1-1; tentatively, D is TRBD1 (6 bases). V shed 6 bases and J shed 3 bases, with 12 bases lying between them. The CDR3 loop spans 13 amino acids. CDR1 and CDR2 (germline): SGHRS, YFSETQ. The CDR3 bases are TGCGCCAGCACCCGAGGGGGAGACACTGAAGCTTTCTTT. Translation: CASTRGGDTEAFF.

The rearrangement uses TRBV6-1 and TRBJ2-1; 8 nucleotides line up with TRBD1. With V trimmed by 3 bases and J by 0 bases, 4 bases remained unmatched. CDR3 size: 16 residues. The germline gives CDR1 MNHNS, CDR2 SASEGT. The CDR3 nucleotides read TGTGCCAGCAGTGACAACAGGGGGAGCTCCTACAATGAGCAGTTCTTC. Its translation: CASSDNRGSSYNEQFF.

This CDR3 is CASSEGPGQGDEQFF. DNA for the CDR3: TGCGCCAGCAGTGAGGGTCCTGGACAGGGGGATGAGCAGTTCTTC. The chain joins TRBV10-2 to TRBJ2-1; 10 bases map to TRBD1. CDR1 is WSHSY, CDR2 SAAADI, per germline. CDR3 length: 15 residues. Trimming took 2 bases from V and 8 from J; bases not matched to a gene: 6.

The count of this clone is one. The V call is TRBV5-1, the J call TRBJ2-1; 10 bases match TRBD2. From germline, CDR1 is SGHRS and CDR2 YFSETQ. V trimming: 3 bases; J trimming: 10 bases; junction bases outside the gene matches: 13. The CDR3 is 16 amino acids. The CDR3: CASSWRTSGSMAEQFF. In nucleotides, the CDR3 is TGCGCCAGCAGCTGGCGGACTAGCGGTTCAATGGCGGAGCAGTTCTTC.

The chain is built from TRBV6-1 and TRBJ2-3; no firm D call. Trimming left V 0 bases short and J 6 bases short, with 10 bases between. Germline V gene data show CDR1 as MNHNS and CDR2 as SASEGT. CDR3 length equals 14 residues. CDR3 DNA: TGTGCCAGCAGTGAAGCGGGTCGGAAGGATACGCAGTATTTT. It translates to CASSEAGRKDTQYF.

V usage is TRBV12-5 and J usage is TRBJ1-2, with D possibly being TRBD1 (5 bases). From germline, CDR1 is LGHNT and CDR2 FRNRAP. V was shortened by 5 bases and J by 3 bases, with 10 bases between the two germline ends. CDR3 length: 13 amino acids. CDR3 sequence: CASGQGIDYGYTF. CDR3 sequence (DNA): TGTGCTAGTGGTCAGGGTATAGACTATGGCTACACCTTC.

This clone was detected only a few times. The gene calls are TRBV16 and TRBJ2-6; possibly TRBD2 for D (6 bases). Germline values: CDR1 KGHSY, CDR2 FQNENV. Trimming removed 11 bases at V and 1 base at J, with 9 bases between. This CDR3 region has 13 residues. CDR3 loop: CADSGSGANVLTF. CDR3 bases: TGTGCCGACAGCGGGTCTGGGGCCAACGTCCTGACTTTC.

This sequence joins TRBV6-1 and TRBJ2-3; perhaps TRBD1 as D (6 bases). Looked up from germline, CDR1 is MNHNS and CDR2 is SASEGT. The germline V and J ends were trimmed by 6 bases and 2 bases, with 9 bases remaining between them. CDR3 length: 13 residues. This chain's CDR3 is CASRTGNTDTQYF. The CDR3 DNA follows: TGTGCCAGCAGAACAGGGAACACAGATACGCAGTATTTT.